This TCR beta chain comes out of a study of OX40 agonist ivuxolimab in advanced cancers. Sequenced by immunoSEQ multiplex PCR; TCRdb stores in-frame clones only, minus some. This repertoire shows 31,000 or so clones, over 80% found once; its top ten account for approximately 4.3%. The V gene's germline CDR1 is SGHTS and CDR2 YDEGEE. This CDR3 contains 15 residues. The V and J ends lost 1 base and 2 bases respectively, with 10 bases between them. The sequencing used CD4+ or CD8+ T cells sorted from blood, collected in a trial of the OX40 agonist ivuxolimab. This sequence joins TRBV5-8 and TRBJ1-5; D may be TRBD1 (6 bases). The receptor comes from an adult with an advanced solid tumor such as melanoma, head and neck, liver or kidney cancer. CDR3: CASSLQGIGNQPQHF. In nucleotides, the CDR3 is TGTGCCAGCAGCTTGCAGGGGATTGGCAATCAGCCCCAGCATTTT. The complete variable domain, with remaining parts taken from reference TRBV5-8 and TRBJ1-5, reads EAGVTQSPTHLIKTRGQQATLRCSPISGHTSVYWYQQALGLGLQFLLWYDEGEERNRGNFPPRFSGRQFPNYSSELNVNALELEDSALYLCASSLQGIGNQPQHFGDGTRLSIL.